Listed below are T cell receptor beta chains from one sample, sequenced in a study of blood T cells in healthy people across ages. TCRdb reprocessed the 5' RACE reads via MiXCR and lists one record per CDR3 protein. The repertoire holds about 1.1 million distinct CDR3 sequences, with roughly two fifths as singletons. Sequenced input: blood. These receptors were taken from a man younger than 35 in good health. Each CDR3 is given with its conserved first and last residue. Fields, in order: V gene, clone size, J gene, D gene, CDR3 DNA, CDR3 protein. D genes are given only for firm matches. Clone size appears in some rows only: once, few, many, or a class for an expanded clone.

TRBV20-1	.	TRBJ1-4	TRBD1	TGCAGTGCTAGAAGTGGACAGGGAATCGAAAAACTGTTTTTT	CSARSGQGIEKLFF
TRBV18	few	TRBJ2-3	TRBD2	TGTGCCAGCTCCCGCGGACTAGCGGGGGGCACGGATACGCAGTATTTT	CASSRGLAGGTDTQYF
TRBV12-3/TRBV12-4	once	TRBJ2-2	.	TGTGCCAGCAGTTTCCTCCCCATGGCGGGAAACACCGGGGAGCTGTTTTTT	CASSFLPMAGNTGELFF
TRBV5-1	.	TRBJ2-7	.	TGCGCCAGCAGCTTCCCCGCTTACAATGAGCAGTACTTC	CASSFPAYNEQYF
TRBV10-3	few	TRBJ2-7	TRBD2	TGTGCCATCAGTGAGTCGGCGGGGGGTCCCTACGAGCAGTACTTC	CAISESAGGPYEQYF
TRBV12-3/TRBV12-4	few	TRBJ1-4	.	TGTGCCAGCAGTTTTGGGGGTCTCGGGAAACTGTTTTTT	CASSFGGLGKLFF
TRBV7-9	.	TRBJ1-2	.	TGTGCCAGCAGCTTAGGTATCTACTATGGCCACACCTTC	CASSLGIYYGHTF
TRBV4-3	once	TRBJ2-1	.	TGCGCCAGCAGCCAGGGCGCGTCAGTCTACAATGAGCAGTTCTTC	CASSQGASVYNEQFF
TRBV7-2	.	TRBJ1-1	.	TGTGCCAGCAGCTTAGTTTCCACCGAGAACACTGAAGCTTTCTTT	CASSLVSTENTEAFF
TRBV20-1	.	TRBJ1-4	.	TGCAGTGCTACCGAACCGGGCCGAAATAATGAAAAACTGTTTTTT	CSATEPGRNNEKLFF
TRBV11-3	.	TRBJ2-2	.	TGTGCCAACAGCTTTAGAGGCCAAGCGGGCACCGGGGAGCTGTTTTTT	CANSFRGQAGTGELFF
TRBV6-2/TRBV6-3	.	TRBJ1-4	TRBD1	TGTGCCAGCAGTGAGGGGGCAGCTAATGAAAAACTGTTTTTT	CASSEGAANEKLFF
TRBV7-8	.	TRBJ2-6	TRBD1	TGTGCCAGCAGCCACCAGACGGGACAGGGTTACTCTGGGGCCAACGTCCTGACTTTC	CASSHQTGQGYSGANVLTF
TRBV25-1	.	TRBJ2-1	.	TGTGCCAGCAGTGAATCGGCCTCCCCCTACGAGCAGTTCTTC	CASSESASPYEQFF
TRBV4-1	.	TRBJ2-3	.	TGCGCCAGCAGCCAAGAAGAATGGGATACGCAGTATTTT	CASSQEEWDTQYF
TRBV4-3	.	TRBJ2-5	.	TGCGCCAGCAGCCAAGATTGGGGAGAAGGGATCGAGACCCAGTACTTC	CASSQDWGEGIETQYF
TRBV20-1	.	TRBJ2-2	.	TGCAGTGCGCCAGGCCGCCTTAGGGCCGGGGAGCTGTTTTTT	CSAPGRLRAGELFF
TRBV29-1	few	TRBJ2-3	.	TGCAGCGTTGAACGGGGTGGGACAGATACGCAGTATTTT	CSVERGGTDTQYF
TRBV6-5	.	TRBJ1-2	TRBD1	TGTCCCAGCAAGACAGGGGTCTATGGCTACACCTTC	CPSKTGVYGYTF
TRBV6-5	.	TRBJ1-1	.	TGTGCCAGCACCGGCATCGGGGCGAACACTGAGGCTTTCTTT	CASTGIGANTEAFF
TRBV28	.	TRBJ2-5	TRBD2	TGTGCCAGCAGTCTAGCGGGGGGGCCTGGAGAGACCCAGTACTTC	CASSLAGGPGETQYF
TRBV12-3/TRBV12-4	.	TRBJ2-3	TRBD2	TGTGCCAGCAGTTCAGCGGGGAATAGAGCTAGCACAGATACGCAGTATTTT	CASSSAGNRASTDTQYF
TRBV5-1	few	TRBJ1-4	TRBD1	TGCGCCAGCAGCCTTGGGACAGGGGTGCTAGCAACTAATGAAAAACTGTTTTTT	CASSLGTGVLATNEKLFF
TRBV4-3	.	TRBJ1-1	TRBD1	TGCGCCAGCAGCGTACAGGGGGGTGGTAAAGAAGCTTTCTTT	CASSVQGGGKEAFF
TRBV4-3	many	TRBJ1-1	.	TGCGCCAGCAGCCAAGATCAGTCGGGTACTGAAGCTTTCTTT	CASSQDQSGTEAFF
TRBV6-2/TRBV6-3	.	TRBJ1-5	.	TGTGCCAGCAGTATGGGGAGTCAGCCCCAGCATTTT	CASSMGSQPQHF
TRBV6-6	.	TRBJ1-1	.	TGTGCCAGCAGTACCCCGACCACTGAAGCTTTCTTT	CASSTPTTEAFF
TRBV18	.	TRBJ1-2	.	TGTGCCAGCTCACGCTGGGCTGCTAACTATGGCTACACCTTC	CASSRWAANYGYTF
TRBV24-1	few	TRBJ2-4	.	TGTGCCACCAGTGATTTGGGATCGAACATTCAGTACTTC	CATSDLGSNIQYF
TRBV4-2	.	TRBJ1-2	TRBD1	TGTGCCAGCAGCCAAGAGGACAGGGGAGACTATGGCTACACCTTC	CASSQEDRGDYGYTF
TRBV29-1	few	TRBJ1-1	.	TGCAGCGTTGAGAAAGGGTTGGCTGGCACTGAAGCTTTCTTT	CSVEKGLAGTEAFF
TRBV4-2	.	TRBJ2-7	.	TGTGCCAGCAGCCAAGCTCTAAGCGGGTCCTACGAGCAGTACTTC	CASSQALSGSYEQYF
TRBV2	once	TRBJ1-2	.	TGTGCCAGCATGGGGGGTGTCGTGGGCTACACCTTC	CASMGGVVGYTF
TRBV6-2/TRBV6-3	.	TRBJ1-5	.	TGTGCCAGCAGGCCGGGCGGGGGCGTTAGCAATCAGCCCCAGCATTTT	CASRPGGGVSNQPQHF
TRBV12-3/TRBV12-4	few	TRBJ1-2	TRBD1	TGTGCCAGCACCCATGCCTCGGGACAGGGAGTCTATGGCTACACCTTC	CASTHASGQGVYGYTF
TRBV5-1	.	TRBJ2-7	.	TGCGCCAGCAGCGCCTCGAGTCCCTACGAGCAGTACTTC	CASSASSPYEQYF
TRBV4-3	few	TRBJ2-3	.	TGCGCCAGCAGCGTAAAGGTAACAGATACGCAGTATTTT	CASSVKVTDTQYF
TRBV11-2	.	TRBJ2-5	TRBD2	TGTGCCAGCACCCAATTATCGGGGGGAGAGACCCAGTACTTC	CASTQLSGGETQYF
TRBV29-1	.	TRBJ2-5	.	TGCAGCGTTGAACGCGGGGACGGGGAGACCCAGTACTTC	CSVERGDGETQYF
TRBV20-1	.	TRBJ2-3	TRBD2	TGCAGTGCTCAACTAGCGGGGGTTCTCACAGATACGCAGTATTTT	CSAQLAGVLTDTQYF
TRBV12-5	once	TRBJ1-1	TRBD1	TGTGCTAGTGGTTTGGTTTTGACAGGGCAGAACACTGAAGCTTTCTTT	CASGLVLTGQNTEAFF
TRBV6-5	.	TRBJ2-3	TRBD2	TGTGCCGGCAGTGGTAGCGGGGGGTTTGATACGCAGTATTTT	CAGSGSGGFDTQYF